This record looks at one T cell receptor beta chain sequence and its context. The sample originates from a study of cytomegalovirus exposure and HLA in healthy donors. Researchers ran the PCR with 60 Vbeta and 13 Jbeta primers. Clones were sequenced by immunoSEQ multiplex PCR, and TCRdb holds only the in-frame ones, with some missing. Seen in this sample are some 110,000 clones; the ten most common clones hold around 6.5%. The CDR3 spans 15 residues. J lost 5 bases, V lost 7 bases, and 9 bases had no gene match. Germline loops: CDR1 MDHEN, CDR2 SYDVKM. At collection, donors were nominally healthy, but unrecorded immune exposures were probable.

The chain couples TRBV28 to TRBJ2-1; 9 bases align to TRBD2. The sample consisted of PBMCs. This clonotype was sampled from a man aged 40-50 years in good health and CMV-seropositive. DNA for the CDR3: TGTGCCAGCATCCGATGGGCTAGCGGGGACAATGAGCAGTTCTTC. This codes for CASIRWASGDNEQFF. Full variable domain (outside the CDR3, taken from reference TRBV28 and TRBJ2-1): DVKVTQSSRYLVKRTGEKVFLECVQDMDHENMFWYRQDPGLGLRLIYFSYDVKMKEKGDIPEGYSVSREKKERFSLILESASTNQTSMYLCASIRWASGDNEQFFGPGTRLTVL.